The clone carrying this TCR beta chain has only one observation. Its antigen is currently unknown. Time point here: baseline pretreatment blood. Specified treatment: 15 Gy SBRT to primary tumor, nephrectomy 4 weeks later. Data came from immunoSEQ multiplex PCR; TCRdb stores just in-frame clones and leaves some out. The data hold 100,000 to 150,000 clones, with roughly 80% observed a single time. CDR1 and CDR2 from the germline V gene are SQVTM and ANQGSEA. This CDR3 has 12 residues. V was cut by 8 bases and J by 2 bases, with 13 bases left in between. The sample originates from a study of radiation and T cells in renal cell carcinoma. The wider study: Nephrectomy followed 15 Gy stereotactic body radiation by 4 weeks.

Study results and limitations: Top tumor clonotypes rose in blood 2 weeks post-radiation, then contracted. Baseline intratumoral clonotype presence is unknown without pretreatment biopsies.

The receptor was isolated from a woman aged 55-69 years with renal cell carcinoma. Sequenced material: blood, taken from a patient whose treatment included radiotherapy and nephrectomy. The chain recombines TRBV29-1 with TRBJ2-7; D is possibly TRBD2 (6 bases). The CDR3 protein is CSLLKRAYEQYF. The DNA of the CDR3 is TGCAGCCTCTTGAAGCGGGCCTACGAGCAGTACTTC.